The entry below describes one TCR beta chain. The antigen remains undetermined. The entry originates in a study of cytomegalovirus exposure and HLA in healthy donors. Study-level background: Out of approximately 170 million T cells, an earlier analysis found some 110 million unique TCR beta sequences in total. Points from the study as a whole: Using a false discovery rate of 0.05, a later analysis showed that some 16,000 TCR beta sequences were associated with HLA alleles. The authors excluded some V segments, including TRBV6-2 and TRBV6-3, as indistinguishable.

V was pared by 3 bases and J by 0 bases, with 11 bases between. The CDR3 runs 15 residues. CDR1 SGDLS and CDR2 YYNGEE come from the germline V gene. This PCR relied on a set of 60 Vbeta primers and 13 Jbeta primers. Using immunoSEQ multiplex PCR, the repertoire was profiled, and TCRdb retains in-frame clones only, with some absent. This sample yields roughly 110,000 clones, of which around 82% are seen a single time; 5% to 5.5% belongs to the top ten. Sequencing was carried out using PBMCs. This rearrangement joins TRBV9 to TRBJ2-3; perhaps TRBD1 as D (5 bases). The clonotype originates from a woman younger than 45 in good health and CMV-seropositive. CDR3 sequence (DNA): TGTGCCAGCAGCGCAGGGTTGTTTAGCACAGATACGCAGTATTTT. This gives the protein CASSAGLFSTDTQYF.